Presented here are 32 T cell receptor beta chains from one specimen sequenced in a study of T cells in Graves' hyperthyroidism and ophthalmopathy. Amplification targeted TCR beta CDR3 regions from RNA transcripts. TCR CDR3 regions were first amplified by RT-PCR with HTBI primers. TCRdb re-called the multiplex PCR reads through MiXCR, storing one row per CDR3 protein. The sample lists about 98,000 distinct CDR3 sequences, roughly 37% occurring once. The specimen was peripheral blood or thyroid tissue (not recorded which). Receptor source: a woman in her 30s with Graves' hyperthyroidism.

On this clonotype: Possible read error: a much larger clone is one base away. This sequence joins TRBV7-9 and TRBJ2-3, with 8 bases identical to TRBD2. This CDR3 region has 15 residues. The V and J ends lost 6 bases and 0 bases, in that order; junction bases with no gene match: 5. Germline CDR1 and CDR2: SEHNR and FQNEAQ (reference sequence). The CDR3 loop is CASRWTSSSTDTQYF. DNA for the CDR3: TGTGCCAGCAGATGGACTAGCAGTAGCACAGATACGCAGTATTTT.

This clonotype was counted between two and nine times. The chain employs TRBV28 and TRBJ2-5, with D perhaps being TRBD1 or TRBD2 (6 bases each). Germline-derived CDR1 and CDR2 are MDHEN and SYDVKM. V gave up 1 base and J gave up 5 bases, with 20 bases separating them. This CDR3 contains 17 residues. In nucleotides, the CDR3 is TGTGCCAGCAGTTTATTAGGGGGGACCTCTGAGGGGGAGACCCAGTACTTC. Its protein is CASSLLGGTSEGETQYF.

This clonotype appeared a few times. This sequence joins TRBV10-3 and TRBJ2-1; 14 bases agree with TRBD2. The CDR3 is 20 amino acids. V lost 2 bases, J lost 0 bases, and 9 bases stayed unmatched. Germline-derived CDR1 and CDR2 are ENHRY and SYGVKD. CDR3 in amino acids: CAISEGLAGGSLSSYNEQFF. The CDR3 nucleotides are TGTGCCATCAGTGAGGGACTAGCGGGAGGTTCGCTAAGCTCCTACAATGAGCAGTTCTTC.

The chain has TRBV7-2 and TRBJ1-1; 7 bases are a match to TRBD1. CDR3 size: 14 residues. Losses at the gene ends were 5 bases for V and 2 bases for J; bases not matched to a gene: 5. Germline V lookup: CDR1 SGHTA, CDR2 FQGNSA. CDR3 in DNA: TGTGCCAGCAGCCTGCGACAGGGAAACACTGAAGCTTTCTTT. The encoded protein is CASSLRQGNTEAFF.

The chain links TRBV30 to TRBJ1-3; 7 bases map to TRBD1. The trim removed 5 bases at V and 4 bases at J, leaving 5 bases unmatched. The CDR3 has 13 residues. The germline CDR1 and CDR2 sequences are GTSNPN and SVGIG (reference sequence). The CDR3 DNA is TGTGCCTGGGACAGACAGGGCGGAAACACCATATATTTT. Its protein product is CAWDRQGGNTIYF.

The chain is built from TRBV7-2 and TRBJ1-2, with D possibly TRBD1 on 6 matching bases. The ends were cut back, 1 base at V and 4 bases at J, with 13 bases in the middle. This CDR3 region has 15 residues. The germline V gene encodes CDR1 SGHTA and CDR2 FQGNSA. The CDR3 region is CASSLGGGAGYGYTF. The DNA of the CDR3 is TGTGCCAGCAGCTTAGGGGGGGGGGCGGGCTATGGCTACACCTTC.

The chain recombines TRBV2 with TRBJ2-7, with TRBD2 matching over 10 bases. Germline CDR1 is SNHLY and CDR2 is FYNNEI. Trimming removed 4 bases from V and 5 bases from J; junction bases left unmatched: 5. The CDR3 length is 14 residues. The chain's CDR3 is CASSVGTSVNEQYF. As DNA, the CDR3 is TGTGCCAGCAGTGTCGGGACTAGCGTTAACGAGCAGTACTTC. Filled out from reference TRBV2 and TRBJ2-7, the complete variable domain reads EPEVTQTPSHQVTQMGQEVILRCVPISNHLYFYWYRQILGQKVEFLVSFYNNEISEKSEIFDDQFSVERPDGSNFTLKIRSTKLEDSAMYFCASSVGTSVNEQYFGPGTRLTVT.

In this sample, this clonotype turned up many times. The chain carries TRBV25-1 and TRBJ1-1; no firm D call. In germline, CDR1 is MGHDK, CDR2 SYGVNS. The CDR3 has 15 residues. The V end was cut by 3 bases, the J end by 3 bases, with 14 bases between. This CDR3 is CASSDRPGRYTEAFF. The CDR3 DNA follows: TGTGCCAGCAGTGACCGCCCCGGCCGATACACTGAAGCTTTCTTT.

On this clonotype: The junction departs from germline at one end; a sequencing error may be responsible. This chain links TRBV7-8 with TRBJ1-1, with no clear D. Per the germline V gene, CDR1 is SGHVS and CDR2 is FQNEAQ. CDR3 length: 15 amino acids. This chain's CDR3 is CASSLAVPPLRMTFF. The DNA of the CDR3 is TGTGCCAGCAGCCTAGCCGTGCCGCCTCTTAGAATGACTTTCTTT.

The rearrangement uses TRBV14 and TRBJ2-3; D is unresolved. V lost 0 bases and J 4 bases, leaving 5 bases between the germline ends. CDR3 length: 13 amino acids. Germline V gene lookup returns CDR1 SGHDN and CDR2 FVKESK. The CDR3: CASSQDGPDTQYF. The CDR3 DNA follows: TGTGCCAGCAGCCAAGATGGGCCAGATACGCAGTATTTT.

This clonotype was seen at least ten times. CDR3 protein: CSVQGLLNSGANVLTF. The DNA of the CDR3 is TGCAGCGTACAGGGACTACTCAACTCTGGGGCCAACGTCCTGACTTTC. This chain uses TRBV29-1 with TRBJ2-6, with a possible D match to TRBD2 (7 bases). The CDR3 contains 16 residues. Germline V gives CDR1 SQVTM, CDR2 ANQGSEA. V was clipped by 6 bases and J by 0 bases, with 15 bases between them.

This clonotype was picked up one time. A read error may explain this, as a much larger clone is one base away. The V call is TRBV30, the J call TRBJ1-6, with D possibly matching TRBD1 (5 bases). Germline V lookup: CDR1 GTSNPN, CDR2 SVGIG (reference sequence). CDR3 length equals 12 residues. The CDR3 DNA reads as TGTGCCTGGAGTGGACAGTATTCACCCCACCACTTT. It encodes CAWSGQYSPHHF.

This clonotype has at least ten counts. The rearrangement joins TRBV30 to TRBJ2-5; 11 bases fit TRBD2. The CDR3 runs 14 residues. Looked up from germline, CDR1 is GTSNPN and CDR2 is SVGIG (reference sequence). V was clipped by 1 base and J by 4 bases; unmatched bases: 2. CDR3 protein: CAWSAGLAGETQYF. The CDR3 region has the DNA TGTGCCTGGAGTGCCGGACTAGCGGGAGAGACCCAGTACTTC.

Details on this clonotype: A read error is likely, as this CDR3 ends without the conserved phenylalanine or tryptophan. The chain carries TRBV3-1 and TRBJ1-1; TRBD1 is a possible D gene (6 bases). V was cut by 4 bases and J by 5 bases, with 11 bases left in between. The CDR3 length is 13 residues. Germline values: CDR1 LGHDT, CDR2 YNNKEL (reference sequence). The CDR3 nucleotides are TGTGCCAGCAGCCCCTGGAGGGGGACTGAAGCTTTCCTT. Encoded protein: CASSPWRGTEAFL.

This clonotype came up many times. The chain joins TRBV2 to TRBJ2-7, with 7 bases identical to TRBD2. This CDR3 comprises 12 residues. CDR1 is SNHLY and CDR2 is FYNNEI in the germline V gene. With V trimmed by 6 bases and J by 12 bases, 11 bases remained unmatched. CDR3 in amino acids: CASSPREGTMYF. In DNA form, the CDR3 reads TGTGCCAGCAGCCCAAGGGAGGGGACTATGTACTTC.

This clonotype was detected ten times or more. The gene calls are TRBV12-3 or TRBV12-4 and TRBJ2-3; D gene ambiguous. This CDR3 is built from 13 residues. V lost 5 bases and J lost 0, with 6 bases in between. In nucleotides, the CDR3 is TGTGCCAGCAGTCGAAAAAGCACAGATACGCAGTATTTT. It yields the protein CASSRKSTDTQYF.

The J gene is TRBJ1-6, the V gene TRBV20-1; D may be TRBD1 (6 bases). V was cut by 3 bases and J by 6 bases, with 12 bases left in between. The CDR3 sequence is 14 residues long. Germline V gives CDR1 DFQATT, CDR2 SNEGSKA (reference sequence). CDR3: CSASPGHSNSPLHF. CDR3 DNA: TGCAGTGCTAGCCCGGGACATTCTAATTCACCCCTCCACTTT.

This clonotype was recorded at least ten times. The chain joins TRBV6-5 to TRBJ1-1; D unresolved. Trimming stripped 6 bases from V and 0 bases from J, with 2 bases between. Germline CDR1 and CDR2: MNHEY and SVGAGI. The CDR3 is 11 amino acids. CDR3 DNA: TGTGCCAGCAGGGTGAACACTGAAGCTTTCTTT. Amino acids: CASRVNTEAFF.

This clonotype was picked up many times. CDR3 loop: CASSQDRYRGEQYF. The CDR3 nucleotides read TGTGCCAGCAGCCAAGATCGGTATCGGGGCGAGCAGTACTTC. V usage is TRBV3-1 and J usage is TRBJ2-7; possible D gene TRBD2, 5 bases. The CDR3 covers 14 residues. The V gene's germline CDR1 is LGHDT and CDR2 YNNKEL (reference sequence). V shed 0 bases and J shed 6 bases, with 12 bases lying between them.

This clonotype was seen just once. The CDR3 nucleotides read TGTGCCAGTAAAGAACATGGACAGGGAGGTCAGCCCCAGCATTTT. As protein: CASKEHGQGGQPQHF. The chain has TRBV19 and TRBJ1-5, with TRBD1 matching over 8 bases. Germline loops: CDR1 LNHDA, CDR2 SQIVND (reference sequence). This CDR3 is 15 amino acids long. The J segment lost 6 bases and the V segment lost 7 bases, leaving 11 bases of the junction unmatched. The entire variable domain, with the rest obtained from reference TRBV19 and TRBJ1-5, is as follows: DGGITQSPKYLFRKEGQNVTLSCEQNLNHDAMYWYRQDPGQGLRLIYYSQIVNDFQKGDIAEGYSVSREKKESFPLTVTSAQKNPTAFYLCASKEHGQGGQPQHFGDGTRLSIL.

The table lists this clonotype with many counts. The V and J genes are TRBV18 and TRBJ1-1; D is perhaps TRBD1 (6 bases). CDR3 length: 12 residues. V was clipped by 4 bases and J by 5 bases, with 8 bases between them. Looked up from germline, CDR1 is KGHSH and CDR2 is LQKENI. The CDR3 DNA sequence: TGTGCCAGCTCACAACAGGGAACTGAAGCTTTCTTT. Translation gives CASSQQGTEAFF.

Many counts were recorded for this clonotype. The chain links TRBV5-1 to TRBJ2-3; TRBD2 aligns across 14 bases. CDR3 length: 16 amino acids. CDR1 is SGHRS and CDR2 is YFSETQ in the germline V gene. The trim removed 4 bases at V and 5 bases at J, leaving 6 bases unmatched. The CDR3: CASSPGLAGVGDTQYF. In DNA form, the CDR3 reads TGCGCCAGCAGCCCGGGACTAGCGGGAGTGGGAGATACGCAGTATTTT.

This clonotype came up many times. The CDR3 is CSVRTGGDGYTF. For the CDR3, the DNA is TGCAGCGTTCGGACAGGGGGTGATGGCTACACCTTC. The gene calls are TRBV29-1 and TRBJ1-2, with TRBD1 identical over 10 bases. The CDR3 loop spans 12 amino acids. V gave up 5 bases and J gave up 6 bases; unmatched junction bases: 3. Looked up from germline, CDR1 is SQVTM and CDR2 is ANQGSEA. Variable domain in full (rest from reference TRBV29-1 and TRBJ1-2): SAVISQKPSRDICQRGTSLTIQCQVDSQVTMMFWYRQQPGQSLTLIATANQGSEATYESGFVIDKFPISRPNLTFSTLTVSNMSPEDSSIYLCSVRTGGDGYTFGSGTRLTVV.

There are many counts of this clonotype. CDR3 nucleotide sequence: TGTGCCAGCAGAACAGGGGGCACCGGGGAGCTGTTTTTT. Translation gives CASRTGGTGELFF. The chain uses TRBV27 and TRBJ2-2, with 8 bases matching TRBD1. The germline V gene encodes CDR1 MNHEY and CDR2 SMNVEV (reference sequence). This CDR3 is 13 amino acids long. V shed 6 bases and J 4 bases; nucleotides not matched to a gene: 1.

This clonotype is medium-sized in the sample. This sequence joins TRBV9 and TRBJ2-7; D is ambiguous. The CDR3 is 14 amino acids. The V and J ends lost 0 bases and 1 base respectively, with 8 bases between them. The germline CDR1 and CDR2 sequences are SGDLS and YYNGEE. The CDR3 nucleotides are TGTGCCAGCAGCGTAGGTTTAAGTTCCTACGAGCAGTACTTC. Translating gives CASSVGLSSYEQYF.

In its sample, this clonotype was seen many times. The rearrangement uses TRBV6-5 and TRBJ1-2, with D unresolved. The CDR3 has 15 amino acids. The germline gives CDR1 MNHEY, CDR2 SVGAGI. V lost 2 bases to trimming and J lost 6 bases, with 16 bases between them. CDR3 residues: CASSYGPTLIHGYTF. Written as DNA, the CDR3 is TGTGCCAGCAGTTACGGGCCTACCCTCATCCATGGCTACACCTTC.

A note on this clonotype: At one end the junction does not follow the germline gene, possibly because of a read error. The V call is TRBV7-6, the J call TRBJ1-1, with a possible D match to TRBD1 (5 bases). This CDR3 has 14 residues. Germline V gene sequence: CDR1 SGHVS, CDR2 FNYEAQ. CDR3 sequence reads: CASGSPGLNTEAFF. CDR3 nucleotides: TGTGCCAGCGGTTCGCCGGGACTAAACACTGAGGCTTTCTTT.

As regards this clonotype: A junction end diverges from the germline sequence, so it may reflect a read error. The genes are TRBV20-1 and TRBJ1-2; D not certain. In germline, CDR1 is DFQATT, CDR2 SNEGSKA (reference sequence). The CDR3 length is 10 residues. In DNA form, the CDR3 reads TGCAATGCTAGAGACCACGGCAACACCTTC. Residues: CNARDHGNTF.

On this clonotype itself: A much larger clone lies one base from this, so it may be a read error. V gene TRBV6-1 combines with J gene TRBJ1-6, with a tentative D call TRBD1 (5 bases). This CDR3 spans 19 amino acids. CDR1 and CDR2 (germline): MNHNS, SASEGT. Between the trimmed V and J ends, which lost 6 bases and 6 bases, there was a span of 27 bases. CDR3: CASSNILHQGDKINSPLHF. Written as DNA, the CDR3 is TGTGCCAGCAGCAACATCCTTCACCAGGGCGATAAAATTAATTCACCCCTCCACTTT.

There are many counts of this clonotype. This sequence joins TRBV20-1 and TRBJ1-2; D remains ambiguous. The germline V gene encodes CDR1 DFQATT and CDR2 SNEGSKA (reference sequence). The CDR3 consists of 16 residues. Deletions cut 8 bases from V and 0 bases from J, with 22 bases between. CDR3 nucleotide sequence: TGCAGTCATATATTGAGGGCAGCTAGTACTAACTATGGCTACACCTTC. Its protein is CSHILRAASTNYGYTF.

CDR3 DNA sequence: TGTGCCAGCAGTTTAGGTCTAGCGAGGGCAGATACGCAGTATTTT. It codes for CASSLGLARADTQYF. J is TRBJ2-3 and V is TRBV12-3 or TRBV12-4; TRBD2 is a possible D gene (6 bases). Trimming shortened V by 1 base and J by 4 bases, and 12 bases separated the two germline ends. The CDR3 extends over 15 amino acids.

This clonotype was observed at least ten times. V gene TRBV28 combines with J gene TRBJ1-5; no definite D call. Trimming removed 3 bases from V and 9 bases from J, with 6 bases in between. The germline CDR1 and CDR2 sequences are MDHEN and SYDVKM. The length of the CDR3 is 11 residues. The CDR3 DNA reads as TGTGCCAGCAGTTTGGGAAGGCCCCAGCATTTT. As protein: CASSLGRPQHF.